A selection of T cell receptor beta chains follows, all from one sample in a study of blood T cells in healthy people across ages. TCRdb processed the 5' RACE reads anew with MiXCR; each CDR3 protein has one entry. The sample carries about 570,000 distinct CDR3 sequences, 27% recorded once. Sequencing was carried out using blood. The receptors come from a woman between 65 and 79 years old in good health. Each CDR3 is given with its conserved first and last residue. D genes are given only for firm matches. Size values are once, few and many counts, or a class for expanded clones, and some rows have none.

v_call,j_call,d_call,clone_size,cdr3_aa,cdr3_nt
TRBV6-1,TRBJ2-2,NA,NA,CASNAGQNTNTGELFF,TGTGCCAGCAACGCAGGGCAAAATACGAATACCGGGGAGCTGTTTTTT
TRBV6-5,TRBJ2-6,TRBD1,few,CASSYGTGRKSGANVLTF,TGTGCCAGCAGTTACGGGACAGGGAGAAAATCTGGGGCCAACGTCCTGACTTTC
TRBV18,TRBJ1-2,TRBD1,many,CASSPTGTGSGNYGYTF,TGTGCCAGCTCACCAACCGGGACAGGGTCAGGGAACTATGGCTACACCTTC
TRBV29-1,TRBJ1-2,NA,NA,CSVGGLGLYGYTF,TGCAGCGTTGGCGGCCTAGGGCTCTATGGCTACACCTTC
TRBV6-1,TRBJ1-5,NA,few,CASKTKGESNQPQHF,TGTGCCAGCAAGACTAAGGGGGAATCCAATCAGCCCCAGCATTTT
TRBV12-3/TRBV12-4,TRBJ2-3,NA,NA,CASSLWGPDTQYF,TGTGCCAGCAGTTTATGGGGGCCCGATACGCAGTATTTT
TRBV7-9,TRBJ1-1,NA,few,CASSFYLNTEAFF,TGTGCCAGCAGCTTTTACCTGAACACTGAAGCTTTCTTT
TRBV2,TRBJ2-5,NA,NA,CASSEAAVGYETQYF,TGTGCCAGCAGTGAAGCGGCTGTTGGGTACGAGACCCAGTACTTC
TRBV5-1,TRBJ2-5,NA,NA,CANSPGGEETQYF,TGCGCCAACAGCCCCGGAGGGGAGGAGACCCAGTACTTC
TRBV7-2,TRBJ2-1,TRBD2,NA,CASSWGLAGGSEQFF,TGTGCCAGCAGCTGGGGACTAGCGGGGGGATCTGAGCAGTTCTTC
TRBV6-6,TRBJ2-5,NA,few,CASSPQIQETQYF,TGTGCCAGCAGCCCTCAGATTCAAGAGACCCAGTACTTC
TRBV7-2,TRBJ2-2,NA,NA,CASSLDARSGELFF,TGTGCCAGCAGCTTAGATGCCAGATCCGGGGAGCTGTTTTTT
TRBV7-3,TRBJ2-2,NA,NA,CASSRFLLNTGELFF,TGTGCCAGCAGCCGATTCTTACTGAACACCGGGGAGCTGTTTTTT
TRBV10-3,TRBJ1-2,NA,few,CAISESMWAQSSPEGYTF,TGTGCCATCAGTGAGTCGATGTGGGCACAGTCTAGCCCTGAGGGCTACACCTTC
TRBV6-5,TRBJ1-2,NA,NA,CASSFVGGYGYTF,TGTGCCAGCAGTTTCGTCGGCGGCTATGGCTACACCTTC
TRBV6-2/TRBV6-3,TRBJ2-7,NA,few,CASSVQDYEQYF,TGTGCCAGCAGTGTACAGGACTACGAGCAGTACTTC
TRBV7-2,TRBJ1-3,NA,few,CASTPVPYLDGRSGNTIYF,TGTGCCAGCACTCCGGTTCCTTATTTAGATGGCCGTAGCGGAAACACCATATATTTT
TRBV5-1,TRBJ2-1,TRBD1,NA,CASSSGQQQFF,TGCGCCAGCAGCTCGGGACAGCAGCAGTTCTTC
TRBV6-1,TRBJ1-2,TRBD1,NA,CASRLPSTGQAYF,TGTGCCAGCCGCCTTCCGTCGACAGGGCAGGCCTACTTC
TRBV25-1,TRBJ1-2,NA,few,CASSEYEVNYGYTF,TGTGCCAGCAGTGAATATGAAGTTAACTATGGCTACACCTTC
TRBV5-1,TRBJ2-3,NA,NA,CASSLGGSTSTDTQYF,TGCGCCAGCAGCTTGGGGGGGTCAACTAGCACAGATACGCAGTATTTT
TRBV7-2,TRBJ2-5,NA,NA,CASSSRGGKETQYF,TGTGCCAGCAGCTCGAGAGGAGGAAAAGAGACCCAGTACTTC
TRBV3-1,TRBJ2-4,TRBD2,NA,CASSQVSGGAWTAKNIQYF,TGTGCCAGCAGCCAAGTCAGCGGGGGGGCCTGGACAGCCAAAAACATTCAGTACTTC
TRBV4-3,TRBJ1-1,NA,NA,CASSRSGYGAFF,TGCGCCAGCAGCCGATCGGGATATGGCGCTTTCTTT
TRBV6-5,TRBJ1-2,NA,few,CASSYDPDSFYGYTF,TGTGCCAGCAGTTACGACCCGGACAGTTTTTATGGCTACACCTTC
TRBV20-1,TRBJ1-2,NA,few,CSATINPANYGYTF,TGCAGTGCCACAATCAACCCAGCTAACTATGGCTACACCTTC
TRBV20-1,TRBJ1-1,NA,NA,CSARGEPPKVIDTEAFF,TGCAGTGCTAGAGGGGAGCCCCCGAAAGTGATTGACACTGAAGCTTTCTTT
TRBV11-2,TRBJ1-4,NA,few,CASSNWRPNEKLFF,TGTGCCAGCAGCAACTGGCGTCCTAATGAAAAACTGTTTTTT
TRBV20-1,TRBJ2-3,NA,few,CSAFPGRDTQYF,TGCAGTGCTTTTCCAGGGAGGGATACGCAGTATTTT
TRBV27,TRBJ1-1,NA,NA,CASSDYSSEAFF,TGTGCCAGCAGCGACTACTCCTCTGAAGCTTTCTTT
TRBV12-3/TRBV12-4,TRBJ2-1,NA,NA,CASSPTGTTQFF,TGTGCCAGCAGCCCGACCGGGACAACGCAGTTCTTC
TRBV28,TRBJ1-6,NA,NA,CASSSTGNWDNSPLHF,TGTGCCAGCAGTTCAACAGGGAATTGGGATAATTCACCCCTCCACTTT
TRBV6-6,TRBJ2-1,NA,few,CASSPPLRDEQFF,TGTGCCAGCAGCCCACCCCTGCGGGATGAGCAGTTCTTC
TRBV20-1,TRBJ2-7,TRBD2,NA,CSASRLAGAYEQYF,TGCAGTGCTAGCCGTTTAGCGGGGGCCTACGAGCAGTACTTC
TRBV4-3,TRBJ1-1,NA,once,CASSQDPGGRTEAFF,TGCGCCAGCAGCCAAGATCCGGGAGGAAGGACTGAAGCTTTCTTT
TRBV29-1,TRBJ2-7,NA,NA,CSVVGQGTSSHEQYF,TGCAGCGTTGTGGGACAGGGGACTAGCTCCCACGAGCAGTACTTC
TRBV3-1,TRBJ2-1,TRBD2,NA,CASSQLAGVRNEQFF,TGTGCCAGCAGCCAACTAGCGGGGGTCCGCAATGAGCAGTTCTTC
TRBV18,TRBJ1-4,NA,few,CASSSLGGEREKLFF,TGTGCCAGCTCATCCCTTGGGGGCGAAAGAGAAAAACTGTTTTTT
TRBV12-3/TRBV12-4,TRBJ1-2,NA,NA,CASSRSRNYGYTF,TGTGCCAGCAGTCGAAGCCGTAACTATGGCTACACCTTC
TRBV29-1,TRBJ2-5,NA,NA,CSVEGGVRGETQYF,TGCAGCGTTGAAGGGGGGGTGCGCGGAGAGACCCAGTACTTC
TRBV20-1,TRBJ2-5,NA,NA,CSASGHQETQYF,TGCAGTGCTAGTGGACACCAAGAGACCCAGTACTTC
TRBV2,TRBJ2-5,NA,few,CASQLGSNQETQYF,TGTGCCAGCCAGCTAGGCTCGAATCAAGAGACCCAGTACTTC
TRBV11-1,TRBJ2-2,NA,NA,CASSLALAASGELFF,TGTGCCAGCAGCTTAGCTTTGGCGGCGAGTGGGGAGCTGTTTTTT
TRBV25-1,TRBJ2-4,TRBD2,few,CASSSSSGFAKNIQYF,TGTGCCAGCAGTTCATCTAGCGGTTTTGCCAAAAACATTCAGTACTTC
TRBV4-3,TRBJ2-4,NA,NA,CASSQGYSGAKNIQYF,TGCGCCAGCAGCCAGGGATATTCGGGAGCCAAAAACATTCAGTACTTC
TRBV27,TRBJ2-7,NA,NA,CASSFEGGQIGEQYF,TGTGCCAGCAGTTTTGAGGGTGGGCAGATCGGCGAGCAGTACTTC
TRBV10-3,TRBJ2-7,NA,NA,CAISDIGLASSGYEQYF,TGTGCCATCAGTGATATTGGCCTTGCGAGCTCGGGGTACGAGCAGTACTTC
TRBV5-1,TRBJ2-3,NA,NA,CASSFNVDSDTQYF,TGCGCCAGCAGCTTCAATGTTGATTCAGATACGCAGTATTTT
TRBV28,TRBJ2-2,NA,NA,CASSSNRAQGVGELFF,TGTGCCAGCAGTTCTAACAGGGCCCAGGGCGTCGGGGAGCTGTTTTTT
TRBV5-1,TRBJ2-1,NA,many,CASSQGSQTYNEQFF,TGCGCCAGCAGTCAAGGATCACAGACCTACAATGAGCAGTTCTTC
TRBV7-2,TRBJ2-7,NA,few,CASALAQVGEQYF,TGTGCCAGCGCGCTCGCGCAGGTGGGCGAGCAGTACTTC
TRBV6-5,TRBJ1-1,NA,NA,CASSYSPRGDTEAFF,TGTGCCAGCAGTTACTCTCCCAGGGGAGACACTGAAGCTTTCTTT
TRBV7-9,TRBJ1-4,TRBD1,NA,CASSRRDRPNEKLFF,TGTGCCAGCAGCCGACGGGACAGGCCGAATGAAAAACTGTTTTTT
TRBV4-3,TRBJ2-2,NA,NA,CASSQEAAQNTGELFF,TGCGCCAGCAGCCAAGAGGCGGCCCAGAACACCGGGGAGCTGTTTTTT
TRBV18,TRBJ2-1,NA,few,CASSLDRSNYNEQFF,TGTGCCAGCTCACTAGACAGGTCCAATTACAATGAGCAGTTCTTC
TRBV9,TRBJ1-6,NA,few,CASSVDAGYSPLHF,TGTGCCAGCAGCGTAGATGCAGGCTATTCACCCCTCCACTTT
TRBV6-5,TRBJ2-5,NA,few,CASSRTVQETRYF,TGTGCCAGCAGTCGGACAGTCCAAGAGACCCGGTACTTC